Sequencing of this T cell receptor (beta chain) was carried out in a study of blood T cell repertoires in COVID-19. Study-level information: COVID-19 samples, acute and convalescent, were from the United States, Italy and Spain. Nucleic acid was either cDNA or gDNA, and it came from T cells, B-cell-depleted T cells, or PBMCs.

Under the authors' procedure: The assay estimated nucleated cells by amplifying reference gene primers. This table comes from immunoSEQ multiplex PCR, and its TCRdb copy is limited to in-frame clones, with some not included. The V and J calls and clone size were taken over from that table, and D and trimming were inferred from the DNA. The sample has roughly 59,000 clones, about 81% seen once. The CDR3 is 15 residues long. V lost 5 bases, J lost 1 base, and 3 bases stayed unmatched. CDR1 and CDR2 (germline): KGHDR, SFDVKD. The source material was peripheral blood. V is TRBV24-1 and J is TRBJ2-2, with 7 bases fitting TRBD1. This receptor was obtained from a man aged 80 or over with acute or convalescent COVID-19. CDR3 sequence (DNA): TGTGCCACCAGTGTGACAGGGCGGAACACCGGGGAGCTGTTTTTT. Protein: CATSVTGRNTGELFF.